Described below is a single T cell receptor beta chain sequence and its context. Antigen unknown. These data are taken from a study of T cell responses to AZD1222 COVID-19 vaccine. Only in-frame clones appear in the TCRdb table, and some are missing; sequencing was by immunoSEQ multiplex PCR. The repertoire holds about 73,000 clones, with around 82% as singletons. Germline V gene lookup returns CDR1 SGHRS and CDR2 YFSETQ. The CDR3 sequence is 18 residues long. The V segment lost 5 bases and the J segment 4 bases; nucleotides outside the gene matches: 13. Findings and caveats of the study: Spike-specific TCR breadth and depth were elevated following two AZD1222 doses.

This receptor was taken from an adult who received the AZD1222 COVID-19 vaccine. The sample consisted of peripheral blood, taken 28 days after the second AZD1222 dose. The J gene is TRBJ2-7, the V gene TRBV5-1; TRBD2 matches at 15 bases. The CDR3 DNA reads TGCGCCAGCAGAAACACAGGACTAGCGGGAGGGCCGGTTTACGAGCAGTACTTC. Translated: CASRNTGLAGGPVYEQYF.